This TCR beta chain was sequenced in a study of shared clonotypes between healthy human individuals (dated by TCRdb to about 2020). With regard to the full study: The cohort included a few men and a couple of women between 18 and 49 years of age. For each donor, three plates each were used for CD4 naive and CD4 memory, two plates were used for CD8 naive, and one plate was used for CD8 memory. Blood TCR repertoires of about five healthy adults were deeply sequenced to estimate repertoire size and the extent of clonotype sharing between individuals. To increase sequencing depth and limit assay-specific biases, different laboratories used diverse techniques to prepare libraries and sequence TCR repertoires. Leukapheresis yielded between about 0.8 and 9.5 billion PBMCs per donor.

There are a few counts of this clone. Its antigen is currently not known. Base qualities are not recorded, but no much larger clone differs from it by a single base. Measured from the cysteine to the phenylalanine, the CDR3 is 12 residues long. Only the CDR3 portion is preserved as DNA: 36 bases, with reading frame beginning at the first base. Taken from the germline V gene (reference sequence), the CDR1 and CDR2 loops are GTSNPN and SVGIG. V loses 2 bases of germline sequence and J loses 3 bases, and the interval between the two ends is 7 bases. Healthy HIV-negative adults with no recently reported acute infections or vaccinations were included as donors. Every donor was a Caucasian adult living in Nashville, Tennessee, USA. CD4+ T cells were enriched through magnetic negative selection, after which naive cells were positively selected on CD45RA and the remaining negative fraction served as the memory subset. Blood was obtained by leukapheresis, after which PBMCs were separated by Ficoll-Histopaque density gradient centrifugation and cryopreserved in liquid nitrogen vapor phase. Analytical flow cytometry was used to check the purity and quantity of every magnetically sorted T cell population. Genomic DNA was isolated from each sorted fraction and quantified by UV absorbance on a Nanodrop 2000c.

Paper-wide results and their limitations: Pairwise subsampling led to the expectation that sequencing depth would affect the degree of clonotype sharing among donors. Compared with non-shared clonotypes, clonotypes shared by all four sorted-subset donors had higher generation probabilities. Because the study included a small number of donors, the genetic and exposure-history diversity represented was limited. Sampling was restricted to blood, and TCR repertoires in tissues likely differ from the TCR repertoires found in blood. Incomplete sequencing was indicated by rarefaction of sorted-subset datasets, despite the large sequencing depth. When a few donors were compared, the shared fraction of clonotypes was approximately 5% for naive CD4, more than 3% for naive CD8, 2% to 2.5% for memory CD4, and around 0.37% for memory CD8. Naive subsets generally had larger estimated clonotype richness than memory subsets did.

TCR CDR3 regions were amplified from genomic DNA by multiplex PCR using the deep immunoSEQ assay. Genomic DNA extracted from each cell subset was distributed evenly over all wells of several immunoSEQ 96-well plates, and each plate served as one replicate. Each replicate PCR for sorted subsets received about 0.2 ug genomic DNA, equal to tens of thousands of T cell genomes. Purified libraries were measured with a Qubit 3.0 fluorometer, size-checked on a Bioanalyzer 2100, and measured again with the KAPA Library Quantification kit. Every immunoSEQ 96-well plate was sequenced on a dedicated single-read 150-cycle Illumina NextSeq 550 flow cell. For the original study's pipeline: Because only junctional sequences without quality scores were contained in the immunoSEQ output, filtering matching that applied to full-length reads could not be performed. Sequences were annotated with PyIR, a Python wrapper for IgBLAST v1.9, and V/J genes and CDR3 were assigned using IMGT germline references. Reads with weak V/J assignments (E-value above 1e-6), missing CDR3, stop codons, out-of-frame junctions, or ambiguous translated residues were removed. V3J clonotypes were defined as sequences sharing the same inferred V gene, J gene, and CDR3 amino acid sequence. To compute the percentage overlap between repertoires, the number of shared unique clonotypes was divided by the size of the smaller repertoire. Repertoire richness was assessed with RTK rarefaction, the Chao1 estimator, and Recon v2.1 estimates of unobserved clonotypes. For all TCRbeta clonotypes obtained by the gDNA method from a handful of donors, generation probabilities were computed with OLGA. The table comes from immuneACCESS by way of TCRdb, which keeps in-frame sequences with V and J called. Part of the clones is missing from these tables; in studies checked, under half for an unresolved V gene and the rest for unknown reasons. Clone size and V and J calls were adopted from that table, with D and trimming inferred from the DNA. The sample has millions of clones on record, roughly nine tenths of them singletons. Around 0.14% of the sample comes from the top ten.

The material sequenced was naive CD4+ T cells sorted from blood. The cell subset or site label corresponds to: CD45RA+ positively selected. This TCR was recovered from a man aged 18 to 29 in good health. The chain was built from TRBV30 and TRBJ1-1; a confident D gene designation cannot be given. The CDR3 protein: CAWSKVHTEAFF. Here is the DNA: TGTGCCTGGAGTAAGGTCCACACTGAAGCTTTCTTT.